This TCR beta chain was captured by sequencing in a study of spatial heterogeneity in lung cancer. This CDR3 spans 16 amino acids. Trimming took 1 base from V and 2 from J, leaving 14 bases between them. Germline-derived CDR1 and CDR2 are MNHEY and SMNVEV (reference sequence). A unique molecular identifier was attached to every TCR cDNA molecule. TCRdb recomputed calls from the 5' RACE reads with MiXCR, one row per CDR3 protein. This table has about 48,000 distinct CDR3 sequences, roughly 5% appearing once. Time point indicated: sample taken at primary tumor resection. TCRs were sequenced from unsorted whole RNA of tumor, nontumor lung or PBMC. This clonotype was observed many times.

The sequences come from PBMCs, collected at surgery. The clonotype originates from a male donor with early-stage non-small cell lung cancer. This chain joins TRBV27 and TRBJ1-1; TRBD1 might be the D (5 bases). This CDR3 reads CASSLLWGNINTEAFF. The CDR3 region has the DNA TGTGCCAGCAGTTTATTGTGGGGGAATATCAACACTGAAGCTTTCTTT.